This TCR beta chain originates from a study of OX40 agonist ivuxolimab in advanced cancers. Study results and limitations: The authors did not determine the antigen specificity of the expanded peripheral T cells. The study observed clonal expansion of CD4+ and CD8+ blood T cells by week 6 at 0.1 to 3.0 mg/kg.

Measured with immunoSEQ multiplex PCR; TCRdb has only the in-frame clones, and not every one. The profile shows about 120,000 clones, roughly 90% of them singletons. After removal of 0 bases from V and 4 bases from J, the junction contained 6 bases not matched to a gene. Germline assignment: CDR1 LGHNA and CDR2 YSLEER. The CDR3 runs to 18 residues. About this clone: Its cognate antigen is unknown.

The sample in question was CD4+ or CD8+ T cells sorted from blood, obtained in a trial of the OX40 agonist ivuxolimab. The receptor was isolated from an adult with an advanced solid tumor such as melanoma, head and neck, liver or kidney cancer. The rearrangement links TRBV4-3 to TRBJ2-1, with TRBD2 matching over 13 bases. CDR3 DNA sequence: TGCGCCAGCAGCCAAGATCTCCCACTAGCGGGAGGGTACAATGAGCAGTTCTTC. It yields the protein CASSQDLPLAGGYNEQFF.